The present entry profiles one TCR beta chain with its context. This sample was included in a study of CD8 T cells in Susac syndrome. Random hexamers were used to reverse transcribe an amount of roughly 0.45 to 1 ug RNA. Each CDR3 protein is one row after TCRdb ran MiXCR on the immunoSEQ multiplex PCR reads. This table holds about 120,000 distinct CDR3 sequences, 94% found once. Sequencing of TCR beta was undertaken in CD8+ and CD4+ T cells derived from blood. Sample: CD4+ T cells from PBMCs. This sequence was found in a human donor in good health.

CDR3 DNA sequence: TGCGCCACAAGGGGGGCAAAAGCGATCTACGAGCAGTACTTC. Translated, it gives CATRGAKAIYEQYF. The V call is TRBV23-1, the J call TRBJ2-7; TRBD1 or TRBD2 may be the D gene (6 bases each). TRBV23-1 is placed among ORFs of uncertain function. CDR3 length: 14 residues. Trimming removed 10 bases at V and 3 bases at J, with 19 bases between.